The 24 T cell receptor beta chains below were found in one sample sequenced in a study of vaccination and CD4 T cells after COVID-19. The Oncomine TCR Beta short-read assay was what sequenced the DNA obtained from cultured CD4+ T cells. One entry per CDR3 protein, called by TCRdb with MiXCR from the PCR reads. The profile shows 7,000 or so distinct CDR3 sequences, less than 40% of them singletons. These receptors' antigens are unknown. Described treatment: roughly 10-day PBMC culture with coronavirus spike peptide pools or control peptides (ViraFEST assay). Investigators obtained the unexposed donor's CD4+ T cells before the COVID-19 pandemic (2011-2018). The sequencing sample was made of CD4+ T cells from blood, cultured in vitro. The receptors here all came from a human donor in good health.

The V and J genes are TRBV12-3 or TRBV12-4 and TRBJ1-5; no clear D. The CDR3 is made up of 13 amino acids. V lost 6 bases and J 7 bases, leaving 13 bases between the germline ends. The chain's CDR3 is CASSQKWVQPQHF. In DNA form, the CDR3 reads TGTGCCAGCAGCCAAAAATGGGTGCAGCCCCAGCATTTT.

J is TRBJ2-3 and V is TRBV20-1; no reliable D call. The germline V gene encodes CDR1 DFQATT and CDR2 SNEGSKA (reference sequence). V lost 6 bases and J 2 bases, leaving 12 bases between the germline ends. The CDR3 extends over 13 amino acids. The CDR3 region is CSAEVSFTDTQYF. The CDR3 DNA is TGCAGTGCCGAGGTCTCTTTCACAGATACGCAGTATTTT.

The chain recombines TRBV12-3 or TRBV12-4 with TRBJ2-7; 9 nucleotides match TRBD1. With V trimmed by 5 bases and J by 5 bases, 7 bases remained unmatched. CDR3 size: 14 residues. As DNA, the CDR3 is TGTGCCAGCAGTGCCGGGACAGGGAGGAACGAGCAGTACTTC. Translation: CASSAGTGRNEQYF.

The chain is built from TRBV5-1 and TRBJ1-1; the match to TRBD1 covers 8 bases. The V segment lost 0 bases and the J segment 6 bases; nucleotides outside the gene matches: 10. CDR1 SGHRS and CDR2 YFSETQ come from the germline V gene. The CDR3 extends over 16 amino acids. CDR3 residues: CASSLGDRGPAAEAFF. CDR3 nucleotides: TGCGCCAGCAGCTTGGGTGACAGGGGTCCGGCGGCTGAAGCTTTCTTT. The full variable domain, rest sourced from reference TRBV5-1 and TRBJ1-1, is KAGVTQTPRYLIKTRGQQVTLSCSPISGHRSVSWYQQTPGQGLQFLFEYFSETQRNKGNFPGRFSGRQFSNSRSEMNVSTLELGDSALYLCASSLGDRGPAAEAFFGQGTRLTVV.

This clonotype is labeled large (0.1 to 1%). This chain connects TRBV20-1 to TRBJ1-1; 9 nucleotides align to TRBD1. V dropped 5 bases and J dropped 0; count of bases not matched to a gene: 4. Germline values: CDR1 DFQATT, CDR2 SNEGSKA (reference sequence). The CDR3 is 14 residues long. As DNA, the CDR3 is TGCAGTGCTGCGGGACAGGGAATGAACACTGAAGCTTTCTTT. It is translated as CSAAGQGMNTEAFF.

The V gene is TRBV27, the J gene TRBJ2-4, with D possibly called TRBD1 or TRBD2 (5 bases each). The CDR3 runs 16 residues. Germline CDR1 reads MNHEY; CDR2 reads SMNVEV (reference sequence). The germline V and J ends were trimmed by 5 bases and 0 bases, with 14 bases remaining between them. The CDR3 region has the DNA TGTGCCAGCAGTCCGGGGACCGCAAAAGCCAAAAACATTCAGTACTTC. Protein: CASSPGTAKAKNIQYF.

This clonotype turned up a few times. Here the CDR3 DNA reads TGCAGTGCCCCTCGGGGGAACACTGAAGCTTTCTTT. The encoded protein is CSAPRGNTEAFF. This rearrangement joins TRBV20-1 to TRBJ1-1; no clear D gene. This CDR3 has 12 residues. Trimming took off 6 bases at V and 1 base at J, with 9 bases between the two ends. The germline V gene encodes CDR1 DFQATT and CDR2 SNEGSKA (reference sequence).

This chain connects TRBV27 to TRBJ1-1; tentatively, D is TRBD1 (5 bases). The V gene's germline CDR1 is MNHEY and CDR2 SMNVEV (reference sequence). This CDR3 spans 17 amino acids. Trimming stripped 5 bases from V and 4 bases from J, with 23 bases between. The CDR3 region has the DNA TGTGCCAGCAGTCTAATTGGGGGGAGGGGACGAAGCACTGAAGCTTTCTTT. Protein: CASSLIGGRGRSTEAFF.

The chain couples TRBV7-2 to TRBJ1-6; D not certain. Germline CDR1 reads SGHTA; CDR2 reads FQGNSA. Trimming left V 1 base short and J 6 bases short, with 7 bases between. The CDR3 has 14 residues. Written as DNA, the CDR3 is TGTGCCAGCAGCTTAGACCGCTTTAATTCACCCCTCCACTTT. Encoded protein: CASSLDRFNSPLHF.

This clonotype has only a few counts. CDR3 nucleotides: TGTGCCAGTAGTATGGGACTCCTCGAGGGACAGCCCCAGCATTTT. This gives the protein CASSMGLLEGQPQHF. V usage is TRBV19 and J usage is TRBJ1-5; possible D gene TRBD1, 5 bases. Germline V gives CDR1 LNHDA, CDR2 SQIVND (reference sequence). The CDR3 runs to 15 residues. V lost 3 bases to trimming and J lost 7 bases, with 16 bases between them.

This chain joins TRBV4-1 and TRBJ1-1, with 7 bases that match TRBD1. This CDR3 is 16 amino acids long. In germline, CDR1 is MGHRA, CDR2 YSYEKL. Trimming at V came to 4 bases and at J to 5 bases, leaving 13 bases not matched to a gene. CDR3 region: CASSLHPARGKTEAFF. For the CDR3, the DNA is TGCGCCAGCAGCCTACACCCGGCCAGGGGGAAAACTGAAGCTTTCTTT.

The gene calls are TRBV20-1 and TRBJ2-7; 7 bases line up with TRBD2. CDR1 is DFQATT and CDR2 is SNEGSKA in the germline V gene (reference sequence). This CDR3 has 15 residues. J gave up 6 bases and V 3 bases, and 14 bases lay outside the gene matches. The CDR3 spells CSASDPERGLGEQYF. In DNA, the CDR3 is TGCAGTGCTAGTGACCCGGAGCGGGGCCTAGGCGAGCAGTACTTC.

J is TRBJ2-5 and V is TRBV4-1; the match to TRBD1 covers 11 bases. Germline values: CDR1 MGHRA, CDR2 YSYEKL. The V segment lost 4 bases and the J segment 0 bases; nucleotides outside the gene matches: 7. This CDR3 region has 17 residues. As DNA, the CDR3 is TGCGCCAGCAGCCGGGGACAGGGGGGCTCCTACCAAGAGACCCAGTACTTC. Protein sequence: CASSRGQGGSYQETQYF.

This clonotype has only a few counts. This sequence joins TRBV7-6 and TRBJ2-2; 7 bases map to TRBD2. V shed 1 base and J 4 bases; nucleotides not matched to a gene: 9. CDR3 size: 17 residues. Germline CDR1 SGHVS, CDR2 FNYEAQ. CDR3 amino acids: CASSLEAASGSTGELFF. CDR3 DNA sequence: TGTGCCAGCAGCTTAGAGGCGGCTAGCGGAAGCACCGGGGAGCTGTTTTTT.

The chain links TRBV20-1 to TRBJ2-7; D is perhaps TRBD1 (6 bases). Trimming removed 6 bases from V and 3 bases from J, with 12 bases in between. The V gene's germline CDR1 is DFQATT and CDR2 SNEGSKA (reference sequence). The CDR3 contains 12 residues. The CDR3 reads CSAETGNYEQYF. CDR3 coding DNA: TGCAGTGCGGAGACAGGTAACTACGAGCAGTACTTC.

The V and J genes are TRBV19 and TRBJ1-1; 9 bases map to TRBD1. The CDR3 length is 15 residues. The ends lost 5 bases at V and 3 bases at J; junction bases unmatched: 7. Germline V gives CDR1 LNHDA, CDR2 SQIVND (reference sequence). The CDR3 sequence: CASSATGGFYTEAFF. The CDR3 DNA sequence: TGTGCCAGTAGTGCCACAGGGGGCTTTTACACTGAAGCTTTCTTT.

A few counts support this clonotype. J is TRBJ1-2 and V is TRBV18; D is possibly TRBD1 (6 bases). Germline V CDR1 and CDR2: KGHSH, LQKENI. V was trimmed by 3 bases and J by 4 bases, leaving 9 bases between them. The CDR3 totals 13 residues. The CDR3 is CASSPNRVYGYTF. The CDR3 DNA sequence: TGTGCCAGCTCACCCAACAGGGTCTATGGCTACACCTTC.

This chain uses TRBV20-1 with TRBJ1-2; 7 nucleotides match TRBD1. The CDR3 length is 13 residues. From germline, CDR1 is DFQATT and CDR2 SNEGSKA (reference sequence). The junction had 6 bases not matched to a gene; V was cut back by 1 base and J by 7 bases. CDR3 residues: CSARVPGQSGYTF. Here the CDR3 DNA reads TGCAGTGCTAGAGTCCCGGGACAGTCTGGCTACACCTTC.

The chain has TRBV2 and TRBJ2-2, with unresolved D. The CDR3 loop spans 13 amino acids. Between the trimmed V and J ends, which lost 8 bases and 6 bases, there was a span of 13 bases. The germline CDR1 and CDR2 sequences are SNHLY and FYNNEI. The CDR3 coding sequence is TGTGCCAGCTCGGGTAGTGGATCCGGGGAGCTGTTTTTT. Protein sequence: CASSGSGSGELFF.

This chain uses TRBV7-2 with TRBJ1-2; a possible D gene is TRBD1 (6 bases). Germline values: CDR1 SGHTA, CDR2 FQGNSA. CDR3 size: 17 residues. The germline V and J ends were trimmed by 4 bases and 2 bases, with 20 bases remaining between them. CDR3 protein: CASSSIPDSRFNYGYTF. In DNA, the CDR3 is TGTGCCAGCAGCTCCATTCCGGACAGCCGTTTCAACTATGGCTACACCTTC.

The chain has TRBV19 and TRBJ2-7; 7 bases align to TRBD2. There are 15 residues in the CDR3. Germline values: CDR1 LNHDA, CDR2 SQIVND (reference sequence). Trimming took 0 bases from V and 2 from J; bases not matched to a gene: 4. The CDR3, as DNA: TGTGCCAGTAGTATAGAGGCGGGGGTGACCTACGAGCAGTACTTC. This codes for CASSIEAGVTYEQYF.

V is TRBV3-1 and J is TRBJ2-7, with 9 bases matching TRBD2. CDR3 length: 19 residues. The V gene's germline CDR1 is LGHDT and CDR2 YNNKEL (reference sequence). V gave up 2 bases and J gave up 3 bases; unmatched junction bases: 17. This chain's CDR3 is CASSQFSDGNSGRHYEQYF. The CDR3 nucleotides are TGTGCCAGCAGCCAATTCTCCGACGGGAATAGCGGGAGACACTACGAGCAGTACTTC.

The V call is TRBV11-2, the J call TRBJ2-1, with 12 bases that match TRBD2. The ends lost 4 bases at V and 9 bases at J; junction bases unmatched: 19. Germline V gene data show CDR1 as SGHAT and CDR2 as FQNNGV. The CDR3 runs to 19 residues. This chain's CDR3 is CASSSLRTSGKLGMGEQFF. The CDR3 nucleotides read TGTGCCAGCAGCTCACTGCGGACTAGCGGGAAGTTGGGGATGGGTGAGCAGTTCTTC.

The rearrangement joins TRBV7-2 to TRBJ1-5; TRBD1 is a possible D gene (6 bases). The CDR3 sequence is 15 residues long. The germline V gene encodes CDR1 SGHTA and CDR2 FQGNSA. V dropped 5 bases and J dropped 2 bases, with 13 bases sitting between them. Here the CDR3 reads CASSKGGGGNQPQHF. Here the CDR3 DNA reads TGTGCCAGCAGCAAGGGGGGGGGTGGCAATCAGCCCCAGCATTTT.